Each of the 18 T cell receptor beta chains below was sequenced from the same sample in a study of cytomegalovirus exposure and HLA in healthy donors. Assay used: immunoSEQ multiplex PCR; TCRdb lists only in-frame clones, some missing. The sample carries approximately 120,000 clones, about 88% recorded once. The specimen was PBMCs. All receptors derive from a woman aged 18-35 years in good health and CMV-seronegative.

The J gene is TRBJ2-3, the V gene TRBV2; unclear D gene. The CDR3 consists of 13 residues. Germline assignment: CDR1 SNHLY and CDR2 FYNNEI. V lost 7 bases and J lost 2, with 10 bases in between. The CDR3 region has the DNA TGTGCCAGCACGCAGGTGCTCACAGATACGCAGTATTTT. Its translation is CASTQVLTDTQYF.

This clone was recorded a few times. The gene calls are TRBV20-1 and TRBJ2-1; D unclear. Trimming cost V 6 bases and J 8 bases, with 11 bases left between them. CDR3 size: 11 residues. Per the germline V gene, CDR1 is DFQATT and CDR2 is SNEGSKA (reference sequence). The CDR3 loop reads CSARSGYEQFF. DNA for the CDR3: TGCAGTGCCCGCTCTGGCTATGAGCAGTTCTTC.

The J gene is TRBJ1-2, the V gene TRBV18, with a weak D call TRBD1 (6 bases). V was shortened by 1 base and J by 8 bases, with 14 bases between the two germline ends. Germline V gene sequence: CDR1 KGHSH, CDR2 LQKENI. The CDR3 runs 14 residues. This CDR3 reads CASSPQRTVDGYTF. Written as DNA, the CDR3 is TGTGCCAGCTCACCACAACGGACAGTCGACGGCTACACCTTC.

The chain has TRBV5-6 and TRBJ2-3; D remains unclear. CDR1 is SGHDT and CDR2 is YYEEEE in the germline V gene. V gave up 0 bases and J gave up 3 bases, with 5 bases separating them. This CDR3 is 13 amino acids long. The CDR3 here is CASSLAVTDTQYF. For the CDR3, the DNA is TGTGCCAGCAGCTTGGCCGTTACAGATACGCAGTATTTT.

V and J are TRBV7-9 and TRBJ1-3; TRBD1 is a possible D gene (5 bases). This CDR3 contains 15 residues. Germline assignment: CDR1 SEHNR and CDR2 FQNEAQ (reference sequence). Between the trimmed V and J ends, which lost 1 base and 4 bases, there was a span of 11 bases. The CDR3, as DNA: TGTGCCAGCAGCTTAGGTTCGGGGGTCGGAAACACCATATATTTT. It translates to CASSLGSGVGNTIYF.

V usage is TRBV6-1 and J usage is TRBJ2-1, with TRBD2 matching over 10 bases. The CDR3 has 13 amino acids. Germline V gene lookup returns CDR1 MNHNS and CDR2 SASEGT. V was pared by 10 bases and J by 0 bases, with 0 bases of the junction left unmatched. The CDR3: CATSGGSYNEQFF. CDR3 sequence (DNA): TGTGCCACTAGCGGGGGCTCCTACAATGAGCAGTTCTTC.

This chain joins TRBV10-2 and TRBJ2-3; 12 bases match TRBD2. V lost 5 bases to trimming and J lost 4 bases; unmatched junction nucleotides: 7. This CDR3 is built from 16 residues. In germline, CDR1 is WSHSY, CDR2 SAAADI. The CDR3 here is CASSLTSGRGPDTQYF. CDR3 sequence (DNA): TGCGCCAGCAGTCTGACTAGCGGGAGAGGACCAGATACGCAGTATTTT.

The chain carries TRBV6-5 and TRBJ2-1, with D perhaps matching TRBD2 (5 bases). The CDR3 length is 13 residues. Trimming pared 6 bases from V and 5 bases from J, leaving 11 bases between. CDR1 MNHEY and CDR2 SVGAGI come from the germline V gene. This CDR3 reads CASSSGINNEQFF. The DNA of the CDR3 is TGTGCCAGCAGCTCCGGGATAAACAATGAGCAGTTCTTC.

The J gene is TRBJ2-5, the V gene TRBV25-1; no clear D gene. CDR1 is MGHDK, CDR2 SYGVNS, per germline. The CDR3 is made up of 13 amino acids. Trimming took off 5 bases at V and 4 bases at J, with 11 bases between the two ends. The chain's CDR3 is CASSNLNPETQYF. In nucleotides, the CDR3 is TGTGCCAGCAGTAATCTAAATCCAGAGACCCAGTACTTC. Looking up the rest from reference TRBV25-1 and TRBJ2-5 gives the full variable domain: EADIYQTPRYLVIGTGKKITLECSQTMGHDKMYWYQQDPGMELHLIHYSYGVNSTEKGDLSSESTVSRIRTEHFPLTLESARPSHTSQYLCASSNLNPETQYFGPGTRLLVL.

This clone appeared a single time. This rearrangement joins TRBV5-1 to TRBJ1-1, with TRBD1 identical over 8 bases. Germline V gene data show CDR1 as SGHRS and CDR2 as YFSETQ. This CDR3 is built from 14 residues. V was pared by 2 bases and J by 3 bases, with 3 bases of the junction left unmatched. The CDR3, as DNA: TGCGCCAGCAGCTTCAGGGGGCGGGACACTGAAGCTTTCTTT. It specifies CASSFRGRDTEAFF.

V usage is TRBV30 and J usage is TRBJ2-1; possibly TRBD1 for D (6 bases). This CDR3 is 14 amino acids long. Looked up from germline, CDR1 is GTSNPN and CDR2 is SVGIG (reference sequence). Deletions cut 2 bases from V and 6 bases from J, with 14 bases between. The CDR3 DNA sequence: TGTGCCTGGAGTTCTGGCAGGGGAGTCAATGAGCAGTTCTTC. This sequence encodes CAWSSGRGVNEQFF. The full variable domain, in which reference TRBV30 and TRBJ2-1 provide the parts outside the CDR3, is SQTIHQWPATLVQPVGSPLSLECTVEGTSNPNLYWYRQAAGRGLQLLFYSVGIGQISSEVPQNLSASRPQDRQFILSSKKLLLSDSGFYLCAWSSGRGVNEQFFGPGTRLTVL.

J is TRBJ1-4 and V is TRBV5-3; 7 bases align to TRBD1. TRBV5-3 is known as an ORF, though its function is uncertain. The CDR3 sequence is 14 residues long. Trimming removed 4 bases from V and 7 bases from J; junction bases left unmatched: 7. For the CDR3, the DNA is TGTGCCAGAAGCCCCGGGACAGACATTGAAAAACTGTTTTTT. Residues: CARSPGTDIEKLFF.

The gene calls are TRBV7-6 and TRBJ2-1; maybe TRBD2 (6 bases). CDR3 length: 18 residues. Deletions cut 5 bases from V and 4 bases from J, with 24 bases between. Germline CDR1 reads SGHVS; CDR2 reads FNYEAQ. The CDR3 DNA follows: TGTGCCAGCAGCCCGGGGGTCGGGGTGTTCCCCTCTTACAATGAGCAGTTCTTC. Translating gives CASSPGVGVFPSYNEQFF.

V is TRBV5-1 and J is TRBJ1-2; D is uncertain. Trimming cost V 4 bases and J 5 bases, with 18 bases left between them. The CDR3 totals 15 residues. Germline V CDR1 and CDR2: SGHRS, YFSETQ. CDR3 nucleotide sequence: TGCGCCAGCAGCGCGACGGTTGGCGGCGCTTATGGCTACACCTTC. Encoded protein: CASSATVGGAYGYTF.

The V gene is TRBV5-1, the J gene TRBJ1-4, with a weak D call TRBD1 (6 bases). The CDR3 consists of 16 residues. Trimming removed 2 bases at V and 7 bases at J, with 18 bases between. Germline CDR1 is SGHRS and CDR2 is YFSETQ. CDR3: CASSLPSGQTFEKLFF. DNA of the CDR3: TGCGCCAGCAGCTTACCCTCGGGACAAACTTTTGAAAAACTGTTTTTT.

The chain joins TRBV19 to TRBJ1-2; 8 nucleotides line up with TRBD1. CDR1 and CDR2 from the germline V gene are LNHDA and SQIVND (reference sequence). The CDR3 is 14 residues long. J was trimmed by 7 bases and V by 6 bases; bases with no gene match: 10. The CDR3 sequence: CASSLSQGARGYTF. DNA for the CDR3: TGTGCCAGTAGCCTCTCCCAGGGGGCGCGTGGCTACACCTTC.

This chain links TRBV2 with TRBJ2-7; 8 nucleotides match TRBD2. Germline V lookup: CDR1 SNHLY, CDR2 FYNNEI. The trim removed 6 bases at V and 1 base at J, leaving 11 bases unmatched. The length of the CDR3 is 16 residues. The CDR3 DNA reads TGTGCCAGCAGCGGGGGGGGCATTTCGGCTTCCTACGAGCAGTACTTC. Translating gives CASSGGGISASYEQYF.

This chain connects TRBV29-1 to TRBJ1-1; TRBD1 aligns across 9 bases. The CDR3 has 13 residues. Germline V CDR1 and CDR2: SQVTM, ANQGSEA. The V segment lost 7 bases and the J segment 0 bases; nucleotides outside the gene matches: 3. CDR3 sequence: CSAGTGLNTEAFF. The CDR3 DNA reads as TGCAGCGCCGGGACAGGGCTGAACACTGAAGCTTTCTTT.